This T cell receptor (beta chain) was identified during a study of identical twins. The study, taken as a whole, reports: Models came in too low on out-of-frame TCR alpha sharing in monozygotic twins. Its conclusions, products of cross-sectional statistical analysis, did not come from following the same donors.

CDR3 size: 14 residues. Trimming pared 5 bases from V and 1 base from J, leaving 11 bases between. Healthy Caucasians were all of the donors. This clonotype has a handful of counts. Its specificity is not known. Template switching (which added a universal primer site) was used, and cDNA carried unique molecular identifiers. MiXCR, applied by TCRdb to the 5' RACE reads, yields one record per CDR3 protein. The table records 350,000 to 600,000 distinct CDR3 sequences, 14% of them present only once. A further study also used this sample, focusing on yellow fever vaccine responses in identical twins.

Sequenced sample: CD4+ T cells sorted from blood. The V call is TRBV12-3 or TRBV12-4, the J call TRBJ1-1, with D maybe TRBD1 (5 bases). This receptor was obtained from a woman aged 18-35 years in good health. CDR3 loop: CASSLRTPNTEAFF. The CDR3 DNA reads as TGTGCCAGCAGTCTCCGGACACCGAACACTGAAGCTTTCTTT.